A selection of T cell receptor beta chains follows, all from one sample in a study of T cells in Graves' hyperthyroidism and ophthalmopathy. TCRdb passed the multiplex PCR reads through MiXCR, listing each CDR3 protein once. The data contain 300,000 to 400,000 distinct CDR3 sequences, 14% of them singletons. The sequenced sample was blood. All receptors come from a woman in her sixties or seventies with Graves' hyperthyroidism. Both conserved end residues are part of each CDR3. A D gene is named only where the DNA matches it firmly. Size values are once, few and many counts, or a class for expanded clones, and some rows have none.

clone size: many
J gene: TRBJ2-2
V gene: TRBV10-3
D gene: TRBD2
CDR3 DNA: TGTGCCACGCGGGAGTGGACGGACACCGGGGAGCTGTTTTTT
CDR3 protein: CATREWTDTGELFF

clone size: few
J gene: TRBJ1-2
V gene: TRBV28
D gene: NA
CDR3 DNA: TGTGCCAGCAGTTTATCCGACAGTTCCTATGGCTACACCTTC
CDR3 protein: CASSLSDSSYGYTF

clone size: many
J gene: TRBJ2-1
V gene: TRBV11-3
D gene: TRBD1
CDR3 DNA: TGTGCCAGCAGCTCGAGCTATCAGGGGGCGTACAATGAGCAGTTCTTC
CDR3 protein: CASSSSYQGAYNEQFF

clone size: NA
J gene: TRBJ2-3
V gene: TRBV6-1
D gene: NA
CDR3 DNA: TGTGCCAGCACCCACGGTCGGCGCACAGATACGCAGTATTTT
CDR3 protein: CASTHGRRTDTQYF

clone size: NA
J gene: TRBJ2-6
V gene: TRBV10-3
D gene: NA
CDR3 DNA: TGTGCCATCAAACCGGGTCCCTCTGGGGCCAACGTCCTGACTTTC
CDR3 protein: CAIKPGPSGANVLTF

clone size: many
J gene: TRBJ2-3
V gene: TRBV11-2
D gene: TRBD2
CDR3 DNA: TGTGCCAGCACCCAGGTGGGAGCGGGAGAAGATACGCAGTATTTT
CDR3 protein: CASTQVGAGEDTQYF

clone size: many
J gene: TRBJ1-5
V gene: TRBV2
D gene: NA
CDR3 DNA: TGTGCCAGCAGTGAATCTAGGGCTAGCAATCAGCCCCAGCATTTT
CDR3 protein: CASSESRASNQPQHF

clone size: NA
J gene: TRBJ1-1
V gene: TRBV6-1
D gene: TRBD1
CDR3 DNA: TGTGCCAGCAGTTACGCCCGGAGGACAGGCACTGAAGCTTTCTTT
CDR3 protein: CASSYARRTGTEAFF

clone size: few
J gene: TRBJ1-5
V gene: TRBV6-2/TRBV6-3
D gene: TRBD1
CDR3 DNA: TGTGCCAGCAGCTGGGGACAGAACCTTTATAGCAATCAGCCCCAGCATTTT
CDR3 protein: CASSWGQNLYSNQPQHF

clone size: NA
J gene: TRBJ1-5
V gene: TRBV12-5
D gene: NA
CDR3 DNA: TGTGCTAGTGGTTCAAGTTACCAGCCCCAGCATTTT
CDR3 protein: CASGSSYQPQHF

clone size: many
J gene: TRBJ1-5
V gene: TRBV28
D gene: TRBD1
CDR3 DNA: TGTGCCAGCACCAGGGGGACGGTCGGGGCGGGGAGGGGCCAGCATTTT
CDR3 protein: CASTRGTVGAGRGQHF

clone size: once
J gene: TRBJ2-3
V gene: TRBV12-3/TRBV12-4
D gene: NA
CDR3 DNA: TGTGCCAGCAGCATACAAGCTTATGGAGATACGCAGTATTTT
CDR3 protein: CASSIQAYGDTQYF

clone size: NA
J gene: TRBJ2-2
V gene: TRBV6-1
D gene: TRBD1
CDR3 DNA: TGTGCCAGCAGCGAGCCGGGACAGGGCGGCACCGGGGAGCTGTTTTTT
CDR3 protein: CASSEPGQGGTGELFF

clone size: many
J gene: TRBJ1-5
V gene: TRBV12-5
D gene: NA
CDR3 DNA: TGTGCTAGTGGTTTCTCGCCAGGGAATGACTTGGGCAATCAGCCCCAGCATTTT
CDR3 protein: CASGFSPGNDLGNQPQHF